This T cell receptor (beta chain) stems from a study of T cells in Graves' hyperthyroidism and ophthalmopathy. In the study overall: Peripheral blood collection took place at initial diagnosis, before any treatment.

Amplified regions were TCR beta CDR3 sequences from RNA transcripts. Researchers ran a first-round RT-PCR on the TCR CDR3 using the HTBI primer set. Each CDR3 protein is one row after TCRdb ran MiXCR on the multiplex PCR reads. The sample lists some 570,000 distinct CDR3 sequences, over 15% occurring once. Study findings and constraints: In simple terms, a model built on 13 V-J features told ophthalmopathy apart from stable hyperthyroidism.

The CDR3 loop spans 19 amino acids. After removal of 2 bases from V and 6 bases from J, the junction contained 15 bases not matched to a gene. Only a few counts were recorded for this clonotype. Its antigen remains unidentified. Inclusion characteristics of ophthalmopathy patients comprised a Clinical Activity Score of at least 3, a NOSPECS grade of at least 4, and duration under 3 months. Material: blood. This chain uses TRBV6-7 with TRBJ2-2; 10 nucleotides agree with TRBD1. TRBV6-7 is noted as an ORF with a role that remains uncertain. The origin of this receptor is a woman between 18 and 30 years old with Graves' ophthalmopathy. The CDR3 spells CASSYPRNKDRGEAGELFF. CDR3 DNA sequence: TGTGCCAGCAGTTACCCACGGAATAAGGACAGGGGGGAAGCCGGGGAGCTGTTTTTT.